This T cell receptor (beta chain) was recorded in a study of T cell clonotyping in hematopoietic cell transplantation. Overall study findings and caveats: Graft donor and pretransplant recipient Inverse Simpson Index values predicted broader posttransplant TCR diversity. Few recipient clonotypes overlapped donors; over 95% were de novo at given depth. No sorting was done, leaving CD4 and CD8 contributions mixed.

Sequenced by immunoSEQ multiplex PCR; TCRdb stores in-frame clones only, minus some. The sample has more than 20,000 clones, about 79% seen once; the top ten hold approximately 24%. Regarding time point: recipient sample about 28 days before transplant, after cytoreduction. Samples: about 28 days before transplant, then days 30, 100 and 180 after. With respect to this clone: Its antigen remains unidentified.

CDR1 is SGHRS, CDR2 YFSETQ, per germline. The V gene end was trimmed by 1 base and the J gene end by 9 bases; junction bases not matched to a gene: 3. The CDR3 contains 13 residues. The receptor was isolated from a woman aged 55-75 years with acute myeloid leukemia. Some clones in this sample may be carry-over from other donors' samples. The genes are TRBV5-1 and TRBJ2-1; 8 nucleotides line up with TRBD2. The sequenced sample was peripheral blood mononuclear cells, obtained before stem cell transplant. CDR3 sequence reads: CASSLRAGVEQFF. The CDR3 DNA is TGCGCCAGCAGCTTGCGAGCGGGAGTTGAGCAGTTCTTC.